The T cell receptor beta chain under discussion was sequenced for a study of T cells after yellow fever vaccination. Study-wide points: Researchers report a weaker secondary response that nonetheless peaked faster, day 5 versus 15. Boosting was followed by the reappearance of most primary-vaccination clones (under 97% CD4, about 89% CD8). Shared CD4/CD8 clonotypes were a small share, likely from convergent recombination.

TCRdb redid the calling of the 5' RACE reads with MiXCR, one entry per CDR3 protein. The repertoire consists of roughly 500,000 distinct CDR3 sequences, with about 19% occurring once and the leading ten covering roughly an eighth. This clonotype was seen a handful of times. Its target is not known. This TCR derives from a man aged 25 to 40 who received the YFV17D yellow fever vaccine. Sequencing used PBMCs, obtained 15 days after the yellow fever booster vaccination.

The CDR3 sequence is CASSQEGGNTEAFF. The CDR3 DNA reads as TGTGCCAGCAGCCAAGAAGGAGGGAACACTGAAGCTTTCTTT. The chain is built from TRBV3-1 and TRBJ1-1; no clear D gene. V shed 0 bases and J shed 1 base, with 6 bases lying between them. Germline lookup yields CDR1 LGHDT and CDR2 YNNKEL (reference sequence). This CDR3 is 14 amino acids long.